Listed below are T cell receptor beta chains from one sample, sequenced in a study of PD-1 blockade in mismatch repair-deficient tumors. Assay used: immunoSEQ multiplex PCR; TCRdb lists only in-frame clones, some missing. Of some 48,000 clones listed, approximately 81% are singletons. The sample here was peripheral blood, taken roughly 20 weeks after starting pembrolizumab. These receptors were taken from an adult with mismatch repair-deficient cancer. Each CDR3 is given with its conserved first and last residue. Fields, in order: clone size, V gene, D gene, J gene, CDR3 DNA, CDR3 protein. A D gene is named only where the DNA matches it firmly. For some rows the clone size is stated as once, few or many, or as a class when expanded; others skip it.

-	TRBV28	TRBD2	TRBJ2-7	TGTGCCAGCAGTTCAACCGCAGGAGCGGGAATTCGGCAGTACTTC	CASSSTAGAGIRQYF
once	TRBV2	TRBD1	TRBJ2-1	TGTGCCAGCAAACTCCCGGACAGGGTTGAGCAGTTCTTC	CASKLPDRVEQFF
-	TRBV7-3	-	TRBJ2-1	TGTGCCAGCAGCTTGGGGACGGCCAATGAGCAGTTCTTC	CASSLGTANEQFF
once	TRBV7-9	-	TRBJ2-3	TGTGCCAGCAGCTTAATTTTAACAGGCAGCACAGATACGCAGTATTTT	CASSLILTGSTDTQYF
-	TRBV9	TRBD2	TRBJ2-3	TGTGCCAGCAGCTCCGGGGACTTGGGAGGGACAGATACGCAGTATTTT	CASSSGDLGGTDTQYF
once	TRBV5-1	-	TRBJ2-7	TGCGCCAGCATACATCCCCTCTCCTACGAGCAGTACTTC	CASIHPLSYEQYF
-	TRBV7-9	-	TRBJ2-7	TGTGCCAGCAGCTGGACGTTTAGCTCCTACGAGCAGTACTTC	CASSWTFSSYEQYF
few	TRBV11-2	-	TRBJ1-2	TGTGCCAGCAGCTTAGAACCAGGGGCGCCGAGGGGCTACACCTTC	CASSLEPGAPRGYTF
-	TRBV2	TRBD1	TRBJ2-3	TGTGCCAGCAGTCCACCGGGACAGGGTTCAGATACGCAGTATTTT	CASSPPGQGSDTQYF
-	TRBV6-1	TRBD1	TRBJ1-5	TGTGCCAGCAGACCGGGACAGGTTATGACCCAGCATTTT	CASRPGQVMTQHF
once	TRBV9	TRBD1	TRBJ2-7	TGTGCCAGCAGCTCAACTCAGGGGGCGGTCTCCTACGAGCAGTACTTC	CASSSTQGAVSYEQYF
-	TRBV9	TRBD1	TRBJ2-2	TGTGCCAGCAGCGTAGGACAGGGGAGGACCGGGGAGCTGTTTTTT	CASSVGQGRTGELFF
-	TRBV28	-	TRBJ1-5	TGTGCCAGCAGTTCAGGCGAGGGAAGCAATCAGCCCCAGCATTTT	CASSSGEGSNQPQHF
-	TRBV11-2	TRBD2	TRBJ2-7	TGTGCCAGCAGCCCTCACAGCGGGGGCCGCCTTGGTGTTAATTTC	CASSPHSGGRLGVNF
-	TRBV5-1	-	TRBJ2-5	TGCGCCAGCAGCTTGGGTCCCGGCCAAGAGACCCAGTACTTC	CASSLGPGQETQYF
-	TRBV7-2	TRBD2	TRBJ2-5	TGTGCCAGCACCAAATCGCTAGCGGGAGGGGTATTACAAGAGACCCAGTACTTC	CASTKSLAGGVLQETQYF
-	TRBV29-1	-	TRBJ2-5	TGCAGCGTTGTTCTCCAAGAGACCCAGTACTTC	CSVVLQETQYF
-	TRBV11-3	TRBD1	TRBJ2-1	TGTGCCAGCAGCTTATATCTACAGGGGGTCAATGAGCAGTTCTTC	CASSLYLQGVNEQFF
few	TRBV29-1	TRBD1	TRBJ1-2	TGCAGCGTAGACAGGGGTTCATTAGGCTACACCTTC	CSVDRGSLGYTF
medium-sized	TRBV11-3	-	TRBJ2-7	TGTGCCAGCAGCTTAGCGTGGACCTCCTACGAGCAGTACTTC	CASSLAWTSYEQYF
-	TRBV18	TRBD2	TRBJ2-3	TGTGCCAGCTCACCTTCACCCCTAGCGGGAGGGACAGATACGCAGTATTTT	CASSPSPLAGGTDTQYF
-	TRBV5-1	-	TRBJ1-1	TGCGCCAGCAGCTTGGATCGGTTAACGAACACTGAAGCTTTCTTT	CASSLDRLTNTEAFF
-	TRBV6-5	-	TRBJ2-7	TGTGCCAGCAGTACAGGGTCGTACGAGCAGTACTTC	CASSTGSYEQYF
-	TRBV23-1	-	TRBJ1-1	TGCGCCAGCAGTCAATCCATCCCCCCTACAGGGAACACTGAAGCTTTCTTT	CASSQSIPPTGNTEAFF
-	TRBV19	-	TRBJ2-1	TGTGCCAGTAGTGGCTCCTACAATGAGCAGTTCTTC	CASSGSYNEQFF
-	TRBV10-3	-	TRBJ1-5	TGTGCCATCAGTGGGGTTAATAGCAATCAGCCCCAGCATTTT	CAISGVNSNQPQHF
-	TRBV11-2	TRBD2	TRBJ2-7	TGTGCCAGCAGCATCCATAATAGCGGGAGGGGGTACGAGCAGTACTTC	CASSIHNSGRGYEQYF
-	TRBV6-5	-	TRBJ2-7	TGTGCCAGCAGTTACTCTTTGCGGAGCGAGCAGTACTTC	CASSYSLRSEQYF
once	TRBV5-5	TRBD2	TRBJ2-1	TGCGCCAGCAGCCAAGGAGCGGGAGGGTACAATGAGCAGTTCTTC	CASSQGAGGYNEQFF
once	TRBV11-2	-	TRBJ1-5	TGTGCCAGCAGCCCGGAGCTTAATCAGCCCCAGCATTTT	CASSPELNQPQHF
few	TRBV11-2	TRBD1	TRBJ1-2	TGTGCCAGCAACACAGGGGGCCGTGGCTACACCTTC	CASNTGGRGYTF
-	TRBV7-9	-	TRBJ2-1	TGTGCCAGCAGCTTAACCCCGATGGGCGGGGTACACAATGAGCAGTTCTTC	CASSLTPMGGVHNEQFF
-	TRBV28	-	TRBJ1-2	TGTGCCACCCAAACAGGGAGTTGGGGCCACTATGGCTACACCTTC	CATQTGSWGHYGYTF
few	TRBV19	-	TRBJ1-1	TGTGCCAGTGCGAGGGGAGGGATGATGGGCACTGAAGCTTTCTTT	CASARGGMMGTEAFF
-	TRBV6-9	-	TRBJ1-2	TGTGCCAGCCGAGGACCTCGGGGCTACACCTTC	CASRGPRGYTF
few	TRBV11-3	-	TRBJ1-2	TGTGCCAGCAGCTTAGTTACAGGGAAGGACTATGGCTACACCTTC	CASSLVTGKDYGYTF
-	TRBV7-9	-	TRBJ1-2	TGTGCCAGCAGTGGAAACACGGCGCGGAGGCCTGTCTTTGGCTACACCTTC	CASSGNTARRPVFGYTF
-	TRBV2	-	TRBJ2-2	TGTGCCAGCGGTCTGGGGGGAGACACCGGGGAGCTGTTTTTT	CASGLGGDTGELFF
-	TRBV21-1	-	TRBJ1-1	TGTGCCAGCAGCAAAGACGGGGGGGCGGCTTTCTTT	CASSKDGGAAFF
-	TRBV27	-	TRBJ1-2	TGTGCCAGCAGTTTTCGGCAGAACTATGGCTACACCTTC	CASSFRQNYGYTF
-	TRBV25-1	-	TRBJ1-3	TGTGCCAGCACCTTCGGACTGGCGAACACCATATATTTT	CASTFGLANTIYF